The next 16 T cell receptor beta chains were all read from a single sample in a study of blood T cell repertoires in COVID-19. The data were produced by immunoSEQ multiplex PCR, yet TCRdb's version contains in-frame clones alone and is incomplete. The data hold around 400,000 clones, with approximately 87% observed a single time. The source material was peripheral blood. The receptor source for this set is a woman aged 30 to 39 with COVID-19, enrolled during active disease.

This clone appeared once. The rearrangement uses TRBV4-1 and TRBJ1-1; no clear D gene. V lost 2 bases and J 1 base, leaving 5 bases between the germline ends. CDR1 and CDR2 from the germline V gene are MGHRA and YSYEKL. The CDR3 covers 13 residues. The CDR3 DNA sequence: TGCGCCAGCAGCCAATGGGCGAACACTGAAGCTTTCTTT. It encodes CASSQWANTEAFF.

The genes are TRBV5-4 and TRBJ2-7; TRBD1 aligns across 7 bases. The germline CDR1 and CDR2 sequences are SGHNT and YYREEE (reference sequence). Losses at the gene ends were 3 bases for V and 1 base for J; bases not matched to a gene: 7. CDR3 length equals 15 residues. CDR3 nucleotides: TGTGCCAGCAGCTCGAGGACAGGCAGGTCCTACGAGCAGTACTTC. Translated, it gives CASSSRTGRSYEQYF.

The chain joins TRBV19 to TRBJ1-3, with D hard to call. This CDR3 has 15 residues. Germline CDR1 reads LNHDA; CDR2 reads SQIVND (reference sequence). Trimming removed 3 bases from V and 4 bases from J, with 13 bases in between. The DNA of the CDR3 is TGTGCCAGTAGTATTTCGCGGATCCCAGGAAACACCATATATTTT. It is translated as CASSISRIPGNTIYF.

This clone was seen once. The chain links TRBV29-1 to TRBJ2-3; 9 nucleotides agree with TRBD2. The CDR3 extends over 13 amino acids. Germline loops: CDR1 SQVTM, CDR2 ANQGSEA. V shed 6 bases and J 1 base; nucleotides not matched to a gene: 2. The CDR3 coding sequence is TGCAGCGTCTCTAGCGGGGGCACAGATACGCAGTATTTT. It codes for CSVSSGGTDTQYF.

This sequence joins TRBV5-4 and TRBJ2-4; a possible D gene is TRBD1 (6 bases). V lost 2 bases and J 1 base, leaving 13 bases between the germline ends. Germline V CDR1 and CDR2: SGHNT, YYREEE (reference sequence). This CDR3 is 16 amino acids long. The CDR3 DNA reads as TGTGCCAGCAGCTTTCCGGGACATCAGGCCAAAAACATTCAGTACTTC. It encodes CASSFPGHQAKNIQYF. Filled out from reference TRBV5-4 and TRBJ2-4, the complete variable domain reads ETGVTQSPTHLIKTRGQQVTLRCSSQSGHNTVSWYQQALGQGPQFIFQYYREEENGRGNFPPRFSGLQFPNYSSELNVNALELDDSALYLCASSFPGHQAKNIQYFGAGTRLSVL.

The rearrangement uses TRBV30 and TRBJ1-6, with D uncertain. Germline CDR1 is GTSNPN and CDR2 is SVGIG (reference sequence). With 4 bases removed from V and 0 bases from J, the gap between germline ends came to 7 bases. The CDR3 has 14 residues. This CDR3 reads CAWNPFSYNSPLHF. Here the CDR3 DNA reads TGTGCCTGGAATCCATTCTCCTATAATTCACCCCTCCACTTT.

The rearrangement links TRBV6-1 to TRBJ2-7; TRBD2 matches at 7 bases. Germline CDR1 is MNHNS and CDR2 is SASEGT. V was clipped by 1 base and J by 3 bases; unmatched bases: 3. The CDR3 spans 14 residues. The CDR3 nucleotides read TGTGCCAGCAGTGAAGTGGCTAGCGGCTACGAGCAGTACTTC. Translation: CASSEVASGYEQYF.

In its sample, this clone was seen once. The CDR3 is CASTKITGGPYNEQFF. CDR3 nucleotide sequence: TGTGCCAGCACCAAGATTACAGGGGGTCCCTACAATGAGCAGTTCTTC. V usage is TRBV27 and J usage is TRBJ2-1; 8 nucleotides agree with TRBD1. V gave up 7 bases and J gave up 2 bases; unmatched junction bases: 10. The V gene's germline CDR1 is MNHEY and CDR2 SMNVEV (reference sequence). The CDR3 contains 16 residues.

The chain couples TRBV5-1 to TRBJ2-3; D is possibly TRBD1 (6 bases). Looked up from germline, CDR1 is SGHRS and CDR2 is YFSETQ. The CDR3 consists of 14 residues. The V and J ends lost 4 bases and 4 bases respectively, with 13 bases between them. For the CDR3, the DNA is TGCGCCAGCAGCGTTCGGACAGATCCAGATACGCAGTATTTT. It translates to CASSVRTDPDTQYF.

The table lists this clone with a count of one. The V call is TRBV24-1, the J call TRBJ1-4; TRBD1 matches at 7 bases. The CDR3 sequence is 12 residues long. CDR1 is KGHDR and CDR2 is SFDVKD in the germline V gene. V was pared by 9 bases and J by 5 bases, with 2 bases of the junction left unmatched. CDR3 nucleotide sequence: TGTGCCACCCGGGACAGCAATGAAAAACTGTTTTTT. Its protein product is CATRDSNEKLFF.

This chain uses TRBV2 with TRBJ2-5; 8 bases match TRBD1. The V segment lost 3 bases and the J segment 3 bases; nucleotides outside the gene matches: 6. The CDR3 covers 15 residues. CDR1 is SNHLY and CDR2 is FYNNEI in the germline V gene. The CDR3 sequence is CASSDGQGVEETQYF. The CDR3 DNA reads TGTGCCAGCAGTGATGGACAGGGAGTGGAAGAGACCCAGTACTTC.

The chain couples TRBV7-8 to TRBJ1-1; no clear D gene. The CDR3 runs to 13 residues. The germline CDR1 and CDR2 sequences are SGHVS and FQNEAQ. Trimming took off 1 base at V and 2 bases at J, with 5 bases between the two ends. CDR3 DNA sequence: TGTGCCAGCAGCTTAGTAGCCAACACTGAAGCTTTCTTT. Amino acid sequence: CASSLVANTEAFF.

This clone has a single count. The J gene is TRBJ2-5, the V gene TRBV11-1; D is unclear. Between the trimmed V and J ends, which lost 5 bases and 5 bases, there was a span of 12 bases. The V gene's germline CDR1 is SGHAT and CDR2 FQDESV (reference sequence). The CDR3 contains 13 residues. Here the CDR3 reads CASSAYGEETQYF. CDR3 nucleotide sequence: TGTGCCAGCAGCGCCTATGGAGAGGAGACCCAGTACTTC. Based on the CDR3 plus reference TRBV11-1 and TRBJ2-5, the full variable domain is EAEVAQSPRYKITEKSQAVAFWCDPISGHATLYWYRQILGQGPELLVQFQDESVVDDSQLPKDRFSAERLKGVDSTLKIQPAELGDSAMYLCASSAYGEETQYFGPGTRLLVL.

This chain joins TRBV18 and TRBJ2-1, with D maybe TRBD1 (5 bases). Trimming removed 0 bases from V and 3 bases from J, with 6 bases in between. CDR1 is KGHSH, CDR2 LQKENI, per germline. CDR3 length equals 14 residues. The CDR3, as DNA: TGTGCCAGCTCACCACCGACAGACTACAATGAGCAGTTCTTC. Protein product: CASSPPTDYNEQFF.

The chain recombines TRBV5-6 with TRBJ2-3, with D possibly matching TRBD2 (5 bases). This CDR3 spans 12 amino acids. Germline V gene lookup returns CDR1 SGHDT and CDR2 YYEEEE. V was clipped by 4 bases and J by 5 bases, with 8 bases between them. The CDR3 DNA sequence: TGTGCCAGCAGCCCCGGACTAGATACGCAGTATTTT. The encoded protein is CASSPGLDTQYF.

V gene TRBV19 combines with J gene TRBJ2-7; 9 bases line up with TRBD2. The CDR3 sequence is 13 residues long. The germline V gene encodes CDR1 LNHDA and CDR2 SQIVND (reference sequence). V dropped 8 bases and J dropped 0; count of bases not matched to a gene: 2. The CDR3, as DNA: TGTGCCAGTTCGACTAGCGGCTCCTACGAGCAGTACTTC. It is translated as CASSTSGSYEQYF.